The following is a T cell receptor (beta chain) sequence with its context. Antigen unknown. These data are taken from a study of OX40 agonist ivuxolimab in advanced cancers. Study background: A mean age of about 59 years, range roughly 20 to 79, was recorded, and 70% to 85% were male. Study-wide results and caveats: Patients who responded partially at 0.1-3.0 mg/kg showed clonal expansion ranking among the lowest.

Germline V lookup: CDR1 GTSNPN, CDR2 SVGIG (reference sequence). Trimming removed 3 bases from V and 6 bases from J, with 16 bases in between. The CDR3 has 14 residues. This table comes from immunoSEQ multiplex PCR, and its TCRdb copy is limited to in-frame clones, with some not included. The sample holds 70,000 to 80,000 clones, 80% to 95% seen once. The sequence came from an adult with an advanced solid tumor such as melanoma, head and neck, liver or kidney cancer. The chain uses TRBV30 and TRBJ2-3, with D unresolved. The input for sequencing was CD4+ or CD8+ T cells sorted from blood, taken in a trial of the OX40 agonist ivuxolimab. The CDR3 DNA is TGTGCCTGGAGACCCACCAAAAACGGGGATACGCAGTATTTT. Its translation: CAWRPTKNGDTQYF.